These T cell receptor beta chains were read from a single sample in a study of identical twins. Using its own MiXCR run on the 5' RACE reads, TCRdb lists one record per CDR3 protein. This sample yields 450,000 or so distinct CDR3 sequences, of which around 24% are seen a single time; 2.9% belongs to the top ten. The sample also formed part of further work on T cells expressing NK-cell markers.

Input material: CD4+ T cells sorted from blood. The receptors were sampled from a woman between 18 and 29 years old in good health. Each CDR3 is given with its conserved first and last residue. A D gene is named only where the DNA matches it firmly. Clone size is shown for a subset of rows, as once, few, many or a class of expanded clone.

.	TRBJ2-2	TRBV6-6	.	CASNSGTGELFF	TGTGCCAGCAACAGCGGCACCGGGGAGCTGTTTTTT
.	TRBJ2-1	TRBV4-3	few	CASAPGRGGYNEQFF	TGCGCCAGCGCCCCTGGGAGAGGGGGATACAATGAGCAGTTCTTC
TRBD1	TRBJ2-5	TRBV20-1	many	CSAARQGERETQYF	TGCAGTGCAGCGCGACAGGGGGAACGAGAGACCCAGTACTTC
TRBD2	TRBJ2-3	TRBV18	.	CASSPTSGTTDTQYF	TGTGCCAGCTCACCGACTAGCGGGACAACAGATACGCAGTATTTT
.	TRBJ1-1	TRBV3-1	.	CASSPPRRGYTEAFF	TGTGCCAGCAGCCCTCCTCGAAGGGGTTACACTGAAGCTTTCTTT
TRBD1	TRBJ1-1	TRBV6-2/TRBV6-3	few	CASSYSTGFTEAFF	TGTGCCAGCAGTTACTCGACAGGGTTCACTGAAGCTTTCTTT
.	TRBJ2-1	TRBV9	.	CASSVGRGLSNEQFF	TGTGCCAGCAGCGTAGGGCGTGGGCTATCCAATGAGCAGTTCTTC
.	TRBJ1-5	TRBV27	.	CASSFRGWPQHF	TGTGCCAGCAGTTTCCGGGGCTGGCCCCAGCATTTT
TRBD2	TRBJ2-5	TRBV29-1	many	CSTWTSVETQYF	TGCAGCACTTGGACTAGCGTCGAGACCCAGTACTTC
.	TRBJ2-6	TRBV9	.	CASSKEPTQQSGANVLTF	TGTGCCAGCAGCAAAGAACCTACACAACAATCTGGGGCCAACGTCCTGACTTTC
TRBD2	TRBJ2-2	TRBV3-1	few	CASSRGTSGVGELFF	TGTGCCAGCAGCCGGGGGACTAGCGGCGTCGGGGAGCTGTTTTTT
.	TRBJ2-1	TRBV4-3	once	CASSQDFLQGMRQFF	TGCGCCAGCAGCCAAGATTTTTTGCAGGGGATGCGGCAGTTCTTC
TRBD2	TRBJ2-1	TRBV20-1	.	CSASSRRTSGLNEQFF	TGCAGTGCTAGTAGCCGGCGAACTAGCGGGCTAAATGAGCAGTTCTTC
TRBD2	TRBJ2-1	TRBV11-2	few	CASSYLAGGHNEQFF	TGTGCCAGCAGCTACCTAGCGGGAGGGCACAATGAGCAGTTCTTC
.	TRBJ2-5	TRBV7-3	.	CASSRSYQETQYF	TGTGCCAGCAGCCGAAGCTATCAAGAGACCCAGTACTTC
.	TRBJ2-7	TRBV7-2	.	CASSFGHLINYEQYF	TGTGCCAGCAGCTTCGGCCACCTCATCAACTACGAGCAGTACTTC
.	TRBJ2-1	TRBV15	few	CATSRVGGKQFF	TGTGCCACCAGCAGAGTGGGGGGTAAGCAGTTCTTC
TRBD1	TRBJ2-1	TRBV7-2	.	CASSASTGLGEQFF	TGTGCCAGCAGCGCTTCGACAGGGTTGGGTGAGCAGTTCTTC
TRBD2	TRBJ2-7	TRBV20-1	few	CSAAIMSSGPLEQYF	TGCAGTGCGGCCATTATGTCTAGCGGACCTCTCGAGCAGTACTTC
.	TRBJ1-2	TRBV20-1	few	CSAPWQAVGYTF	TGCAGTGCCCCCTGGCAGGCGGTTGGCTACACCTTC
.	TRBJ2-7	TRBV20-1	few	CSVATGYEQYF	TGCAGTGTGGCTACAGGGTACGAGCAGTACTTC
TRBD1	TRBJ2-1	TRBV20-1	.	CSAPGTGVNEQFF	TGCAGTGCTCCCGGGACAGGGGTTAATGAGCAGTTCTTC
.	TRBJ2-7	TRBV11-2	few	CASSTSGGGRDEQYF	TGTGCCAGCAGCACCTCCGGTGGGGGGAGAGACGAGCAGTACTTC